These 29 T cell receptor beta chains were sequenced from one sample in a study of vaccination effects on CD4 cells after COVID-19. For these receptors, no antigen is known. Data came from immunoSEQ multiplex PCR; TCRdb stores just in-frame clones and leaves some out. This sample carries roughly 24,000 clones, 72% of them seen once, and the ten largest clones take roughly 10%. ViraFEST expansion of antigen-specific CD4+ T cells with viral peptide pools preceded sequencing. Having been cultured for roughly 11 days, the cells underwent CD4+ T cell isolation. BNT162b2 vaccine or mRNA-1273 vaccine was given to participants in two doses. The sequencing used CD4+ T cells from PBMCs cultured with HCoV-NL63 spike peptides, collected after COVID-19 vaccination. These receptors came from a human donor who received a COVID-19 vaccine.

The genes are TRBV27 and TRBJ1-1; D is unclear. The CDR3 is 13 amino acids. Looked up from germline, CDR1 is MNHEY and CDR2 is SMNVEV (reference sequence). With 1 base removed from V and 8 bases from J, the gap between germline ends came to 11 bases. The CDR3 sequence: CASSLYPGSEAFF. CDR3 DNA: TGTGCCAGCAGTTTATATCCTGGCAGCGAAGCTTTCTTT.

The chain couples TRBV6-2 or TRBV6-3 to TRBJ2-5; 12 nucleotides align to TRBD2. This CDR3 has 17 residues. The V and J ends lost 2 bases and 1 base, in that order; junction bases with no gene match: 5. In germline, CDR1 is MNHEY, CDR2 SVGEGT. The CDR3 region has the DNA TGTGCCAGCAGTTACCCAACTAGCGGGAGGACCCAAGAGACCCAGTACTTC. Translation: CASSYPTSGRTQETQYF.

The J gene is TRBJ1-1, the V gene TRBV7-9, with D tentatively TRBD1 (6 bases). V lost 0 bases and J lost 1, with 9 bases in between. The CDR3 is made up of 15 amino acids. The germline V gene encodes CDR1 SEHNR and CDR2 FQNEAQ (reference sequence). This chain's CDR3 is CASSLARGGNTEAFF. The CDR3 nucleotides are TGTGCCAGCAGCTTAGCAAGGGGGGGGAACACTGAAGCTTTCTTT.

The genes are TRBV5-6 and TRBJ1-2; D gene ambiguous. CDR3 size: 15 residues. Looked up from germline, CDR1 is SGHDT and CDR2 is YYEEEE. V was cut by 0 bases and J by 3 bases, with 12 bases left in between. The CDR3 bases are TGTGCCAGCAGCTTGGTTTCCAGGTTAGACTATGGCTACACCTTC. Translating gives CASSLVSRLDYGYTF.

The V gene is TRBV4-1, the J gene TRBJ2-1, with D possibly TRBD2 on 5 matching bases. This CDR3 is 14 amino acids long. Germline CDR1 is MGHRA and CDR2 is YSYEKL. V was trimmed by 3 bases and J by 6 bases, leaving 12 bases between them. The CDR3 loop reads CASSQRLARNEQFF. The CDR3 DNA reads TGCGCCAGCAGCCAGCGTCTAGCCCGCAATGAGCAGTTCTTC.

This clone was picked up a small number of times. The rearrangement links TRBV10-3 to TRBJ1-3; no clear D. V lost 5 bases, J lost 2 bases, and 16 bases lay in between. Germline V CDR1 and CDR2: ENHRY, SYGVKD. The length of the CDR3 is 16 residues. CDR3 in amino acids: CAISPSPGGAGNTIYF. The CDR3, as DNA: TGTGCCATCAGTCCAAGTCCGGGCGGGGCTGGAAACACCATATATTTT.

CDR3 sequence reads: CASSLPRTGTSGGKQYF. The CDR3 DNA sequence: TGTGCCAGCAGCCTACCTAGGACAGGGACCTCAGGTGGCAAGCAGTACTTC. The gene calls are TRBV7-2 and TRBJ2-7; 8 bases fit TRBD1. This CDR3 comprises 17 residues. V was pared by 5 bases and J by 8 bases, with 20 bases of the junction left unmatched. Per germline, CDR1 SGHTA and CDR2 FQGNSA.

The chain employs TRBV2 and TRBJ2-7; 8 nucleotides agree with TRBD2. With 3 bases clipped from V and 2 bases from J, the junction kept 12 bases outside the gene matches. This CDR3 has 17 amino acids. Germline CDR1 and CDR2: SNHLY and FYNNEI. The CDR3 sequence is CASSDTGTSGLTYEQYF. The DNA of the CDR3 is TGTGCCAGCAGTGATACGGGCACTAGCGGTCTGACCTACGAGCAGTACTTC.

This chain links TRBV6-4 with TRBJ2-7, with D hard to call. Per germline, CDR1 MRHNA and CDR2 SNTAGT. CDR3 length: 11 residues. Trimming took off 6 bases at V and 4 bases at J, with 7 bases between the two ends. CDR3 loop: CASSYNYEQYF. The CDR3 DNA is TGTGCCAGCAGCTACAATTACGAGCAGTACTTC.

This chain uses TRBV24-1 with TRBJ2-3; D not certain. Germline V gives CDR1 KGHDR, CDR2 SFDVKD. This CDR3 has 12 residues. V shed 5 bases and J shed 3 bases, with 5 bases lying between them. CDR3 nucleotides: TGTGCCACCAGTGGGGAAACAGATACGCAGTATTTT. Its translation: CATSGETDTQYF.

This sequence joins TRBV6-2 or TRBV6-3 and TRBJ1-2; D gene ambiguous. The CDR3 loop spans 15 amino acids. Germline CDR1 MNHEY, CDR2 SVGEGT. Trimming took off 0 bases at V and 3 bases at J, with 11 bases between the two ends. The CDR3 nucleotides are TGTGCCAGCAGTTACTCGAAAGCAGCAGACTATGGCTACACCTTC. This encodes CASSYSKAADYGYTF.

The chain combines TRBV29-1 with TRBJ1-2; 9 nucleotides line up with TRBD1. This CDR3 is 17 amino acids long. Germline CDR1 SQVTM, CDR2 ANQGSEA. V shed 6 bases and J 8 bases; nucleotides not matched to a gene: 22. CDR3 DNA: TGCAGCGTGGGGGGGGAGCCGGGACAGGGACTTTCGCGAGGCTACACCTTC. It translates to CSVGGEPGQGLSRGYTF.

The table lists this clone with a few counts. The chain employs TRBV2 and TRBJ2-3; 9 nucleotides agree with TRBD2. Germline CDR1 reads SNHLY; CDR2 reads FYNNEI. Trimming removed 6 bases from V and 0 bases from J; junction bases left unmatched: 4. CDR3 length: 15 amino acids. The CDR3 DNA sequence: TGTGCCAGCAGGAGACTAGCGGCTAGCACAGATACGCAGTATTTT. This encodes CASRRLAASTDTQYF.

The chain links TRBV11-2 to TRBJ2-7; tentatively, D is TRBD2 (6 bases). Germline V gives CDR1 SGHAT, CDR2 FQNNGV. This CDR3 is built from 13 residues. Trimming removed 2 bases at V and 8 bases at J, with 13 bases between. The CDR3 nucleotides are TGTGCCAGCAGCTTAAGGGGACTCGGCAAGCAGTACTTC. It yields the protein CASSLRGLGKQYF.

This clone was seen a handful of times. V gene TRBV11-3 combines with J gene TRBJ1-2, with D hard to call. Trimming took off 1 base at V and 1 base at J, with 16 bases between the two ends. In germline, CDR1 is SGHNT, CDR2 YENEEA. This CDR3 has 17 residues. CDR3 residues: CASSLVRRPNDNYGYTF. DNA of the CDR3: TGTGCCAGCAGCTTAGTCCGCAGGCCCAATGATAACTATGGCTACACCTTC. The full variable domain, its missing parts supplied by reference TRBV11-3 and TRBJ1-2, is EAGVVQSPRYKIIEKKQPVAFWCNPISGHNTLYWYLQNLGQGPELLIRYENEEAVDDSQLPKDRFSAERLKGVDSTLKIQPAELGDSAVYLCASSLVRRPNDNYGYTFGSGTRLTVV.

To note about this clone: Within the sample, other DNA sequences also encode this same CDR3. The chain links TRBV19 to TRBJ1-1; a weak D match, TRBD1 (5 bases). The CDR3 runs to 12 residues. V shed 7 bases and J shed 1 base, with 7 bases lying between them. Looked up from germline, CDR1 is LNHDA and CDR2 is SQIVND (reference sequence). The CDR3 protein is CASTGGNTEAFF. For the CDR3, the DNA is TGTGCCAGTACTGGGGGGAACACTGAAGCTTTCTTT.

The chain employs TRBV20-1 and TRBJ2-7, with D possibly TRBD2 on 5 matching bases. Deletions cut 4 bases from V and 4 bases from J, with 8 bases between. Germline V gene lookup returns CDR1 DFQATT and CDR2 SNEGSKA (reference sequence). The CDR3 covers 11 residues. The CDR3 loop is CSATRGYEQYF. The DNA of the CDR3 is TGCAGTGCTACTCGGGGATACGAGCAGTACTTC.

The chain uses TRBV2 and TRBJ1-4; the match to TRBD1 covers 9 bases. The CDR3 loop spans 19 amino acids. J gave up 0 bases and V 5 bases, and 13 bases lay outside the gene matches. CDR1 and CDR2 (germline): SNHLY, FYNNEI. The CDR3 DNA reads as TGTGCCAGCAGTAAACTCCGGGACAGGGAGGATGCAACTAATGAAAAACTGTTTTTT. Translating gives CASSKLRDREDATNEKLFF.

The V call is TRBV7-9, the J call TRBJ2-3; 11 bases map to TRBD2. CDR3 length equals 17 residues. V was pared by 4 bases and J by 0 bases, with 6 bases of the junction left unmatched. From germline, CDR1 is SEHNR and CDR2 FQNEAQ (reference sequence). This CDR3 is CASSSPTSGDSTDTQYF. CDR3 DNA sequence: TGTGCCAGCAGCTCGCCGACTAGCGGGGATAGCACAGATACGCAGTATTTT.

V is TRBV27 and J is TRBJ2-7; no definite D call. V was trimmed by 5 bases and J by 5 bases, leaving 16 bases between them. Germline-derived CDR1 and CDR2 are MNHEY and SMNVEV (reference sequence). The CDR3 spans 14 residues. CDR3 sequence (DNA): TGTGCCAGCAGTGCCCAAGTAACCTGGGACGAGCAGTACTTC. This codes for CASSAQVTWDEQYF.

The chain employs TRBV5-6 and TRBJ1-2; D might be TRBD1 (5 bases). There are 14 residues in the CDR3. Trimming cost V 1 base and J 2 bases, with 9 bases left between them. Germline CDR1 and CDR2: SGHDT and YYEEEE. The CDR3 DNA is TGTGCCAGCAGCTTGAAGGACATAAACTATGGCTACACCTTC. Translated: CASSLKDINYGYTF. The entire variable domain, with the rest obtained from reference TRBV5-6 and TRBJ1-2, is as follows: DAGVTQSPTHLIKTRGQQVTLRCSPKSGHDTVSWYQQALGQGPQFIFQYYEEEERQRGNFPDRFSGHQFPNYSSELNVNALLLGDSALYLCASSLKDINYGYTFGSGTRLTVV.

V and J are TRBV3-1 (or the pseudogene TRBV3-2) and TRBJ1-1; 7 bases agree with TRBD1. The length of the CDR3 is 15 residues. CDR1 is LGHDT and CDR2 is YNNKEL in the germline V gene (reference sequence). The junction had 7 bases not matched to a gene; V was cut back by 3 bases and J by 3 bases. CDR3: CASSHHRGGDTEAFF. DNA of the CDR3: TGTGCCAGCAGCCACCACAGGGGTGGCGACACTGAAGCTTTCTTT.

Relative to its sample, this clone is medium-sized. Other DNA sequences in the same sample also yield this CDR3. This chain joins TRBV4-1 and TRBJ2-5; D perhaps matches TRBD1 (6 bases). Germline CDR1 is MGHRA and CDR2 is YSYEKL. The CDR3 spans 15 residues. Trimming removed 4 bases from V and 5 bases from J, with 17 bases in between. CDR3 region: CASSPEDSPRETQYF. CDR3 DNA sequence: TGCGCCAGCAGCCCTGAGGACAGCCCACGTGAGACCCAGTACTTC.

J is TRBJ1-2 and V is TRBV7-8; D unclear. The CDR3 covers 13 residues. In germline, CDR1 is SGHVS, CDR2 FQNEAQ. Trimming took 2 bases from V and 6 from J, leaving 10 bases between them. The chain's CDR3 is CASSLLEDDGYTF. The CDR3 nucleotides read TGTGCCAGCAGCTTACTCGAGGACGATGGCTACACCTTC.

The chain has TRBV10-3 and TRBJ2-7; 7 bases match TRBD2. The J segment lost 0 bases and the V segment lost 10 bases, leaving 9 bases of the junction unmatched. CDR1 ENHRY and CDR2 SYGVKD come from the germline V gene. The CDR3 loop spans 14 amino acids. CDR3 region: CATAGLLSSYEQYF. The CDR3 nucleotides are TGTGCCACCGCGGGACTACTGAGCTCCTACGAGCAGTACTTC.

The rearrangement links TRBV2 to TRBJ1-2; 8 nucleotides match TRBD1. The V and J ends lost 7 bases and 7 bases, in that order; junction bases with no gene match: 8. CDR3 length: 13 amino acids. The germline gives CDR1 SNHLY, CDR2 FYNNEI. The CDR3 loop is CASNTDREGGYTF. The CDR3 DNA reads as TGTGCCAGCAATACGGACAGGGAGGGTGGCTACACCTTC.

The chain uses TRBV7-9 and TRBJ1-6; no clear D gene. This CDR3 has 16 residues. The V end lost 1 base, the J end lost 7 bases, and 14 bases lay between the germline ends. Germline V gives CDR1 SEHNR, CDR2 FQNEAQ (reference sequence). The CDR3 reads CASSLGATHLNSPLHF. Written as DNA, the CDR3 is TGTGCCAGCAGCTTAGGGGCTACCCACCTCAATTCACCCCTCCACTTT. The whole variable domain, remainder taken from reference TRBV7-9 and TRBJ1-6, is DTGVSQNPRHKITKRGQNVTFRCDPISEHNRLYWYRQTLGQGPEFLTYFQNEAQLEKSRLLSDRFSAERPKGSFSTLEIQRTEQGDSAMYLCASSLGATHLNSPLHFGNGTRLTVT.

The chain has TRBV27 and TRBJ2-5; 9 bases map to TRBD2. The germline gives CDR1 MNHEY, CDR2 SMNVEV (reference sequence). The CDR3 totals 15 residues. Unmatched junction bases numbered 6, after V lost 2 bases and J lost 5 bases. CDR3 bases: TGTGCCAGCAGTTTAGGTGCTAGCGGGACCGAGACCCAGTACTTC. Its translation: CASSLGASGTETQYF.

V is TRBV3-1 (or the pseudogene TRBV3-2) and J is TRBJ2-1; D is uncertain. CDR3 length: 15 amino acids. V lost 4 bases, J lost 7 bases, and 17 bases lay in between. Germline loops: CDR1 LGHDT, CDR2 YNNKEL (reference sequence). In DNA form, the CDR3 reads TGTGCCAGCAGCCGCATGGCCGTTGGGGTGAATGAGCAGTTCTTC. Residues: CASSRMAVGVNEQFF.